The sequence of this TCR beta chain was determined in a study of metastatic and nonmetastatic thyroid tumors. At the level of the study: Repertoires were compared across blood and tumor or nodule tissue from malignant and benign thyroid patients. Study-level results: Within blood and tumor, benign nodules reportedly had significantly lower TCR beta diversity than malignant thyroid tumors did.

Every patient underwent thyroid surgery untreated. MiXCR re-clonotyped the PCR reads for TCRdb. The table lists more than 10,000 clones, 26% of them singletons. Worth noting for this clone: Its target is unknown.

CDR1 is MNHEY, CDR2 SVGEGT, per germline. This CDR3 contains 16 residues. Trimming stripped 5 bases from V and 0 bases from J, with 14 bases between. This clonotype was sampled from a female donor with papillary thyroid cancer or a benign thyroid nodule (not recorded which). Some clones in this sample may be carry-over from other donors' samples. J is TRBJ2-1 and V is TRBV6-2 or TRBV6-3, with D possibly TRBD1 on 6 matching bases. The sequenced material came from tumor tissue. Here the CDR3 DNA reads TGTGCCAGCAGTATATTTCAGGGGAGCTCCTACAATGAGCAGTTCTTC. It translates to CASSIFQGSSYNEQFF.